These 19 T cell receptor beta chains originate from one sample sequenced in a study of T cell repertoires in cytomegalovirus infection. Using its own MiXCR run on the reads, TCRdb lists one record per CDR3 protein. Of around 800,000 distinct CDR3 sequences listed, approximately 32% are singletons. Their antigens are not known. Material: cultured CD8+ T cells from PBMCs, obtained from culture after CMV antigen stimulation. These TCRs come from a human donor in good health (CMV status not recorded). Some clones in this sample may be carry-over from other donors' samples.

In its sample, this clonotype was seen many times. The J gene is TRBJ1-2, the V gene TRBV7-9; TRBD1 might be the D (6 bases). This CDR3 comprises 16 residues. V lost 5 bases and J 3 bases, leaving 19 bases between the germline ends. The germline V gene encodes CDR1 SEHNR and CDR2 FQNEAQ (reference sequence). This CDR3 reads CASSPLGIDRHYGYTF. The CDR3 DNA reads as TGTGCCAGCAGCCCGCTTGGGATCGACAGGCACTATGGCTACACCTTC.

This clonotype was picked up a small number of times. The chain is built from TRBV11-3 and TRBJ2-7; D is perhaps TRBD1 or TRBD2 (6 bases each). The CDR3 loop spans 13 amino acids. Trimming cost V 5 bases and J 7 bases, with 15 bases left between them. Germline CDR1 and CDR2: SGHNT and YENEEA. The CDR3 nucleotides are TGTGCCAGCAGCGCACGGCTAGGGGGGGAGCAGTACTTC. Residues: CASSARLGGEQYF.

J is TRBJ2-1 and V is TRBV12-3 or TRBV12-4, with D possibly matching TRBD1 (6 bases). This CDR3 is 12 amino acids long. Trimming removed 7 bases at V and 8 bases at J, with 12 bases between. The CDR3 protein is CASTYRVDEQFF. The DNA of the CDR3 is TGTGCCAGCACCTACAGGGTGGATGAGCAGTTCTTC.

This clonotype was found a few times. V is TRBV7-6 and J is TRBJ1-1; 9 nucleotides agree with TRBD1. CDR1 is SGHVS, CDR2 FNYEAQ, per germline. The trim removed 3 bases at V and 4 bases at J, leaving 6 bases unmatched. This CDR3 comprises 15 residues. The CDR3 sequence: CASSLNRGLSTEAFF. The CDR3 nucleotides read TGTGCCAGCAGCTTGAACAGGGGGCTGAGCACTGAAGCTTTCTTT. Full variable domain (rest looked up from reference TRBV7-6 and TRBJ1-1): GAGVSQSPRYKVTKRGQDVALRCDPISGHVSLYWYRQALGQGPEFLTYFNYEAQQDKSGLPNDRFSAERPEGSISTLTIQRTEQRDSAMYRCASSLNRGLSTEAFFGQGTRLTVV.

This chain connects TRBV7-9 to TRBJ2-7; D gene unclear. Trimming stripped 3 bases from V and 3 bases from J, with 12 bases between. Germline-derived CDR1 and CDR2 are SEHNR and FQNEAQ (reference sequence). The CDR3 spans 14 residues. The CDR3 reads CASSLSSGGYEQYV. The CDR3 DNA sequence: TGTGCCAGCAGCTTGTCCTCGGGCGGCTACGAGCAGTACGTC.

This clonotype occurred a few times. This rearrangement joins TRBV6-5 to TRBJ1-2, with 11 bases fitting TRBD1. The CDR3 runs 17 residues. Germline V lookup: CDR1 MNHEY, CDR2 SVGAGI. Trimming at V came to 4 bases and at J to 3 bases, leaving 10 bases not matched to a gene. For the CDR3, the DNA is TGTGCCAGCAGTTTCGAACCGGGGACAGGGGGGGACTATGGCTACACCTTC. Residues: CASSFEPGTGGDYGYTF.

This clonotype appeared a few times. The J gene is TRBJ1-2, the V gene TRBV7-9, with 7 positions matching TRBD1. J was trimmed by 7 bases and V by 8 bases; bases with no gene match: 4. CDR3 length: 11 residues. Germline values: CDR1 SEHNR, CDR2 FQNEAQ (reference sequence). CDR3 loop: CASFDRAGYTF. The CDR3 coding sequence is TGTGCCAGCTTCGACAGGGCTGGCTACACCTTC.

The chain has TRBV5-6 and TRBJ2-7; 9 positions match TRBD2. CDR3 length: 15 amino acids. V lost 1 base and J lost 3; bases outside the gene matches: 5. Per germline, CDR1 SGHDT and CDR2 YYEEEE. The CDR3 loop is CASSLRLAGNYEQYV. The CDR3 DNA follows: TGTGCCAGCAGCTTGAGGCTAGCGGGGAACTACGAGCAGTACGTC.

The sample holds a few counts of this clonotype. The V gene is TRBV15, the J gene TRBJ2-5; D ambiguous. The V gene's germline CDR1 is LNHNV and CDR2 YYDKDF (reference sequence). The V and J ends lost 1 base and 3 bases respectively, with 6 bases between them. This CDR3 has 13 residues. The CDR3 DNA follows: TGTGCCACCAGCAGAGTGCGAAAAGAGACCCAGTACTTC. Translated, it gives CATSRVRKETQYF.

This clonotype was counted at least ten times. This chain connects TRBV7-2 to TRBJ1-5, with D maybe TRBD1 (5 bases). The CDR3 runs to 17 residues. Germline-derived CDR1 and CDR2 are SGHTA and FQGNSA. V lost 5 bases to trimming and J lost 5 bases, with 22 bases between them. The CDR3 nucleotides are TGTGCCAGCAGCCCACACTATAGCGGGATAGGGGATCAGCCCCAGCATTTT. Its protein product is CASSPHYSGIGDQPQHF.

Ten or more counts support this clonotype. The chain carries TRBV7-2 and TRBJ1-4; 7 bases align to TRBD1. This CDR3 is built from 19 residues. Losses at the gene ends were 2 bases for V and 0 bases for J; bases not matched to a gene: 12. The germline V gene encodes CDR1 SGHTA and CDR2 FQGNSA. CDR3 coding DNA: TGTGCCAGCAGCTTAAACCCTTACAGGGGCGTTGCAACTAATGAAAAACTGTTTTTT. Translated, it gives CASSLNPYRGVATNEKLFF. Full variable domain (missing parts from reference TRBV7-2 and TRBJ1-4): GAGVSQSPSNKVTEKGKDVELRCDPISGHTALYWYRQSLGQGLEFLIYFQGNSAPDKSGLPSDRFSAERTGGSVSTLTIQRTQQEDSAVYLCASSLNPYRGVATNEKLFFGSGTQLSVL.

This clonotype was picked up a small number of times. The chain uses TRBV12-3 or TRBV12-4 and TRBJ1-4; weak D call: TRBD1 (6 bases). The CDR3 has 12 amino acids. The V end lost 6 bases, the J end lost 8 bases, and 10 bases lay between the germline ends. The CDR3: CASRGGWEKLFF. DNA for the CDR3: TGTGCCAGCAGAGGGGGGTGGGAAAAACTGTTTTTT.

The CDR3 spells CASSPWGGPQETQYF. The CDR3 bases are TGTGCCAGCAGCCCCTGGGGAGGACCTCAAGAGACCCAGTACTTC. V is TRBV7-2 and J is TRBJ2-5; D perhaps matches TRBD2 (6 bases). CDR3 length: 15 residues. In germline, CDR1 is SGHTA, CDR2 FQGNSA. The V end was cut by 5 bases, the J end by 2 bases, with 15 bases between. Filled out from reference TRBV7-2 and TRBJ2-5, the complete variable domain reads GAGVSQSPSNKVTEKGKDVELRCDPISGHTALYWYRQSLGQGLEFLIYFQGNSAPDKSGLPSDRFSAERTGGSVSTLTIQRTQQEDSAVYLCASSPWGGPQETQYFGPGTRLLVL.

V usage is TRBV5-6 and J usage is TRBJ1-1; D remains unclear. The length of the CDR3 is 14 residues. The ends were cut back, 2 bases at V and 1 base at J, with 9 bases in the middle. Germline CDR1 is SGHDT and CDR2 is YYEEEE. In nucleotides, the CDR3 is TGTGCCAGCAGCTTCCTCCCTGAGAACACTGAAGCTTTCTTT. This codes for CASSFLPENTEAFF.

V gene TRBV9 combines with J gene TRBJ2-5; D is unresolved. The CDR3 runs 11 residues. Germline V gene data show CDR1 as SGDLS and CDR2 as YYNGEE. V lost 6 bases to trimming and J lost 7 bases, with 10 bases between them. The CDR3 nucleotides are TGTGCCAGCACCTCGACGGGGACCCAGTACTTC. This gives the protein CASTSTGTQYF. The full variable domain, completed using reference TRBV9 and TRBJ2-5, is DSGVTQTPKHLITATGQRVTLRCSPRSGDLSVYWYQQSLDQGLQFLIQYYNGEERAKGNILERFSAQQFPDLHSELNLSSLELGDSALYFCASTSTGTQYFGPGTRLLVL.

J is TRBJ2-7 and V is TRBV4-1, with a weak D call TRBD1 (5 bases). The germline V and J ends were trimmed by 5 bases and 1 base, with 15 bases remaining between them. Germline values: CDR1 MGHRA, CDR2 YSYEKL. This CDR3 has 15 residues. The CDR3 nucleotides are TGCGCCAGCAGCATGGGTTCAGGGTTTTCCTACGAGCAGTACTTC. Protein: CASSMGSGFSYEQYF.

The rearrangement links TRBV7-9 to TRBJ1-2; D is undetermined. The CDR3 has 11 residues. V was clipped by 7 bases and J by 6 bases, with 9 bases between them. Germline V gene sequence: CDR1 SEHNR, CDR2 FQNEAQ (reference sequence). The CDR3 DNA sequence: TGTGCCAGCAATACGAGGGATGGCTACACCTTC. Amino acid sequence: CASNTRDGYTF.

This clonotype occurred a few times. The chain combines TRBV6-2 or TRBV6-3 with TRBJ2-3; the match to TRBD1 covers 8 bases. CDR3 length: 16 residues. After removal of 4 bases from V and 0 bases from J, the junction contained 6 bases not matched to a gene. Germline V gives CDR1 MNHEY, CDR2 SVGEGT. CDR3 sequence: CASSSPDRESTDTQYF. For the CDR3, the DNA is TGTGCCAGCAGTTCACCGGACAGGGAAAGCACAGATACGCAGTATTTT.

The V and J genes are TRBV27 and TRBJ1-2; D unclear. Germline CDR1 reads MNHEY; CDR2 reads SMNVEV (reference sequence). V lost 3 bases and J 8 bases, leaving 16 bases between the germline ends. The CDR3 covers 14 residues. The CDR3 loop reads CASSFGRTARGYTF. In DNA, the CDR3 is TGTGCCAGCAGTTTCGGCCGGACGGCGCGGGGCTACACCTTC.